The entry below describes one TCR beta chain. No antigen is known for it. No base quality information exists; no much larger clone differs at one position. TCRbeta CDR3 regions were amplified from genomic DNA using the immunoSEQ Assay, a bias-controlled multiplex PCR. In the authors' own workflow: Within the assay, amplification of reference gene primers was used to estimate how many nucleated cells each sample contained. To quantify the absolute abundance of each unique TCRbeta CDR3 rearrangement, sequence reads were collapsed and filtered. For each sample, productive Simpson clonality was calculated as the square root of Simpson's diversity index over productive rearrangements. The clones in this table, taken by TCRdb from immuneACCESS, are in-frame only. Not every clone is retained; where verified, under half of the shortfall comes from an unresolved V gene, and the cause of the rest is unknown. From that table come the V and J calls and clone size; the DNA was used to work out D and trimming. The sample profile shows about 260,000 clones; around 86% of them were found once. The top ten hold about 8.6% of the sample.

The sample originates from a study of blood T cell repertoires in COVID-19 (dated by TCRdb to about 2020). Background for the entire study: The collaborator samples originated in the United States, Italy and Spain and spanned the acute and convalescent phases of COVID-19. The prospective study material was composed of cDNA or gDNA derived from T cells, B-cell-depleted T cells, or PBMCs. Sample metadata almost always included a de-identified subject ID, COVID-19 status, age in years and sex. A freely available public database, intended as a resource for researchers studying the immune response to SARS-CoV-2, is where the repertoires were released. Where HLA class I and class II types were available, the types were taken from metadata supplied by the sample provider, not from assay-based typing. Subjects who had been exposed to COVID-19, were actively infected with it, or had recovered from it provided the deeply sampled blood TCRbeta repertoires that made up the dataset. The samples were drawn from the first 160 participants of the ongoing ImmuneRACE study and from 950 to 1,500 subjects provided by 6 global collaborators. General findings and caveats noted by the study authors: Clinical and demographic metadata were provided uncurated, with the amount varying by source and participant.

Each collaborating institution followed its own protocols to collect whole blood in K2EDTA tubes. Collaborator samples were shipped for TCRbeta analysis as frozen whole blood, isolated PBMCs, or DNA extracted from either sample type. V is pared back by 2 bases and J by 2 bases, with 12 bases lying between the germline termini. The germline V gene (reference sequence) supplies CDR1 MNHEY and CDR2 SMNVEV. The CDR3 contains 16 residues, cysteine and phenylalanine counted. Of all the DNA, just the CDR3 is kept, 48 bases in frame from base 1. The V and J genes are TRBV27 and TRBJ1-4; TRBD1 is a possible D gene, resting on 5 matching bases. Sequenced input: peripheral blood. This sequence was found in a man aged 35 to 55 with active or convalescent COVID-19. The CDR3 reads CASSLDPRGTNEKLFF. DNA sequence: TGTGCCAGCAGTTTAGACCCCCGGGGGACTAATGAAAAACTGTTTTTT.